These T cell receptor beta chains were read from a single sample in a study of blood T cell repertoires in COVID-19. Clones were read by immunoSEQ multiplex PCR, and TCRdb kept only the in-frame ones, dropping some. The repertoire includes 100,000 or so clones, approximately 89% of them detected once, and just under 20% sits in the top ten. Sequencing input: peripheral blood. The receptors originated from a human donor in a cohort sampled during active COVID-19. CDR3s include the opening cysteine and the closing phenylalanine or tryptophan.

v_gene,CDR3aa
TRBV6-5,CASLGHRGETQYF
TRBV2,CATKGQGVSTDTQYF
TRBV4-3,CASGLTVVSSSTDTQYF
TRBV3-1/TRBV3-2,CASSPRGSGRINEQFF
TRBV28,CASSLGLAGGQETQYF
TRBV7-2,CASSLAPGGSSYEQYF
TRBV27,CASSFQTSGPYEQYF
TRBV28,CASSPTEQINQPQHF
TRBV28,CASTGGNQPQHF
TRBV28,CASSLGTGEATF
TRBV4-1,CASSPRAQGVIGYTF
TRBV13,CASSSRNYGELFF
TRBV24-1,CATSDPDRGKGVDTGELFF
TRBV9,CASSPQGGSYEQYF
TRBV3-1/TRBV3-2,CASSQGPSPNEQFF
TRBV9,CASSGRWDRDQPQHF
TRBV6-5,CASSYNRGRGPQHF
TRBV6-2/TRBV6-3,CASSTDRGTYEQYF
TRBV5-1,CASSLAGQGNEKLFF
TRBV5-1,CASSPDQGGNTEAFF
TRBV28,CASSLGNRGTNEKLFF
TRBV7-2,CASRYTSGSLDEQYF
TRBV24-1,CATSTRSGARSYEQYF
TRBV9,CASSVGLAGGTGELFF
TRBV4-2,CASSQATAGYTEAFF
TRBV4-1,CASSQVASGQETQYF
TRBV13,CASSLWKGQGGYTF
TRBV7-3,CASSLKGLNSPLHF
TRBV12-5,CASGLVVRDSPYEQYF
TRBV5-1,CASSLAPSSGANVLTF
TRBV2,CASTGLISGNTIYF
TRBV18,CASSPSGNNSPLHF
TRBV11-1,CASSFLQGEAFF
TRBV27,CASSSLQGNRNEQFF
TRBV6-5,CASSPPPGQGDIQYF
TRBV11-2,CASSLKSGRATNEKLFF
TRBV5-1,CASSLPRAGSYEQYF
TRBV15,CATSRGSVSYNEQFF
TRBV2,CASRTYAYEQYF
TRBV18,CASSLSQGTAKNIQYF
TRBV7-9,CASSSGAGRSSTDTQYF
TRBV2,CASSEVIVGEQFF
TRBV3-1/TRBV3-2,CASSQASAGGAFF
TRBV5-1,CASSLDPGRETQYF
TRBV7-9,CASSFLSNTGELFF
TRBV4-1,CASSQDRTATNEKLFF
TRBV11-2,CASSLVRGKQYF
TRBV27,CASSQGGYEQYF
TRBV4-2,CASSSYAFGLIDTEAFF
TRBV2,CASSETDVLRSSYNSPLHF
TRBV29-1,CSVVVLQAFF
TRBV19,CASSRTGRDTGELFF
TRBV9,CASSVRVAATGTYGYTF
TRBV16,CASSLLTGEQPQHF
TRBV9,CASSERTDSYEQYF
TRBV6-5,CASSYGGVSYNEQFF
TRBV12-3/TRBV12-4,CASGRETQYF
TRBV19,CASSPGLAGGFTDTQYF